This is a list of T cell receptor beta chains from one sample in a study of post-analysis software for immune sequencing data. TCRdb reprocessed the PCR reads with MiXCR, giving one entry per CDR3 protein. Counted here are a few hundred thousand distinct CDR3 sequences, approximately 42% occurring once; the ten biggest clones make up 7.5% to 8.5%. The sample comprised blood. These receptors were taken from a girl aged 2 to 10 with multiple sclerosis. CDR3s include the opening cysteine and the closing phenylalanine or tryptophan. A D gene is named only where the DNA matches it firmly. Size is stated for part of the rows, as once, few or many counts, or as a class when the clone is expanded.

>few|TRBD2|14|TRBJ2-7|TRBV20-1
TGCAGTGCTAGATCATCTAGCGGGAGCTACGAGCAGTACTTC
CSARSSSGSYEQYF
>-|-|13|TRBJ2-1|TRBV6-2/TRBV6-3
TGTGCCAGCAGTTGGCGGCGGGCAGGGAGGCTGTTCTTC
CASSWRRAGRLFF
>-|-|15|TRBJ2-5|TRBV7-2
TGTGCCAGCAGCTTAGGAGGAGTAGGGGGGGAGACCCAGTACTTC
CASSLGGVGGETQYF
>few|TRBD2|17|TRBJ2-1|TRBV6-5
TGTGCCAGCAGTTACCCTTTTGCCGGGACTAGCGGGGTCGGGCAGTTCTTC
CASSYPFAGTSGVGQFF
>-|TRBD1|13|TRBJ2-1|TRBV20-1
TGCAGTGCAAAGGGGGCCACGAGAAATGAGCAGTTCTTC
CSAKGATRNEQFF
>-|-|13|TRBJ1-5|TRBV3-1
TGTGCCAGCAGCCGGGAGGGACAACAGCCCCAGCATTTT
CASSREGQQPQHF
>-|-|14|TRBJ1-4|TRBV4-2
TGTGCCAGCAGCCAAGACAGCTATAATGAAAAACTGTTTTTT
CASSQDSYNEKLFF
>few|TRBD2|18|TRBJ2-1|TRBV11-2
TGTGCCAGCAGCTTAGTCTCGGCGGGAGGACAGTTATACAATGAGCAGTTCTTC
CASSLVSAGGQLYNEQFF
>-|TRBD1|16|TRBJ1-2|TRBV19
TGTGCCACGGAACGCTCCGGGACAGGGGGTTCCTATGGCTACACCTTC
CATERSGTGGSYGYTF
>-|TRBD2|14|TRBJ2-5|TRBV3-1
TGTGCCAGCAGCCTCTATCTCTCTAGCGGCACGACGTACTTC
CASSLYLSSGTTYF
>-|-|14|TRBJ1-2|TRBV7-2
TGTGCCAGCAGCTTAGGTACAGGGCGTCGTGGCTACACCTTC
CASSLGTGRRGYTF
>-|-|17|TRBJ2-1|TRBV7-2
TGTGCCAGCAGCTTAGTCATAAGGGACGGGTTACACAATGAGCAGTTCTTC
CASSLVIRDGLHNEQFF
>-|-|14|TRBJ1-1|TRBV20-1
TGCAGTGCTAGAGTTAGGGGCGTGAACACTGAAGCTTTCTTT
CSARVRGVNTEAFF
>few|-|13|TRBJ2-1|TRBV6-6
TGTGCCAGCAGTTACTCGTCGGATAGTGAGCAGTTCTTC
CASSYSSDSEQFF
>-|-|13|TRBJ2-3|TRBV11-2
TGTGCCAGCAGCTTAGTCATGGGGAATACGCAGTATTTT
CASSLVMGNTQYF
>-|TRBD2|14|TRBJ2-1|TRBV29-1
TGCAGCGTTGTAGGTCGAGCGGGAGTGGCTGAGCAGTTCTTC
CSVVGRAGVAEQFF
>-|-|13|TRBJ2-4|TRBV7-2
TGTGCCAGCAGCTTAGCGCTGGTAAACATTCAGTACTTC
CASSLALVNIQYF